This TCR beta chain was obtained from a study of blood T cell repertoires in COVID-19. Study summary: Acute and convalescent COVID-19 samples came from the United States, Italy and Spain.

Trimming removed 5 bases from V and 8 bases from J; junction bases left unmatched: 7. The CDR3 totals 14 residues. The germline gives CDR1 LGHDT, CDR2 YNNKEL (reference sequence). Original methodology: Reference gene primer amplification yielded estimated nucleated cell counts. Using immunoSEQ multiplex PCR, the repertoire was profiled, and TCRdb retains in-frame clones only, with some absent. That table is the source of V, J and clone size, and D and trimming were worked out from the DNA. The sample has 650,000 to 800,000 clones; over 80% are singletons. The sequenced sample was peripheral blood. The V and J genes are TRBV3-1 (or the pseudogene TRBV3-2) and TRBJ1-4, with TRBD1 matching over 8 bases. The sequence was collected from a woman between 18 and 30 years old with acute or convalescent COVID-19. The chain's CDR3 is CASSVTGAGEKLFF. CDR3 DNA sequence: TGTGCCAGCAGCGTGACAGGGGCAGGAGAAAAACTGTTTTTT.